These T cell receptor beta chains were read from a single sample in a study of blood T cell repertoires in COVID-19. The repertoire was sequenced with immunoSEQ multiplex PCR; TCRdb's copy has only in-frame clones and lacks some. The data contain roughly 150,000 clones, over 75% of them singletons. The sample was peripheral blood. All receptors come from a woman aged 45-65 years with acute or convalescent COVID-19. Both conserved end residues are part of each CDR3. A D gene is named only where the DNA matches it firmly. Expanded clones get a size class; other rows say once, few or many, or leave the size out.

CDR3nt: TGTGCCAGCAGCCAGAACAGGGGTAATGAAAAACTGTTTTTT
CDR3aa: CASSQNRGNEKLFF
d_gene: TRBD1
j_gene: TRBJ1-4
v_gene: TRBV7-2
abundance: once

CDR3nt: TGTGCCAGTAAACGGACAGGGGGCGACCATTCACCCCTCCACTTT
CDR3aa: CASKRTGGDHSPLHF
d_gene: TRBD1
j_gene: TRBJ1-6
v_gene: TRBV19
abundance: NA

CDR3nt: TGCAGCGTTGGTGCGGCCGGCGGCTATAATGAAAAACTGTTTTTT
CDR3aa: CSVGAAGGYNEKLFF
d_gene: NA
j_gene: TRBJ1-4
v_gene: TRBV29-1
abundance: NA

CDR3nt: TGTGCCAGAAGCCTTCGCCTAAAACGGGGGACAGGGGGCCACAGGGTGAACACTGAAGCTTTCTTT
CDR3aa: CARSLRLKRGTGGHRVNTEAFF
d_gene: TRBD1
j_gene: TRBJ1-1
v_gene: TRBV5-3
abundance: NA

CDR3nt: TGTGCCAGCAGCGCCAGCGCCCAGGGCTCCTACGAGCAGTACTTC
CDR3aa: CASSASAQGSYEQYF
d_gene: NA
j_gene: TRBJ2-7
v_gene: TRBV9
abundance: NA

CDR3nt: TGTGCCACCAGCAGGGAGACCGGGGCCAACGTCCTGACTTTC
CDR3aa: CATSRETGANVLTF
d_gene: NA
j_gene: TRBJ2-6
v_gene: TRBV15
abundance: NA

CDR3nt: TGTGCCAGCAGCCAAGAGCAGGGAACGGGCTATGGCTACACCTTC
CDR3aa: CASSQEQGTGYGYTF
d_gene: NA
j_gene: TRBJ1-2
v_gene: TRBV4-2
abundance: NA

CDR3nt: TGTGCCAGTAGACCGACAGGGAGAGAAACTGAAGCTTTCTTT
CDR3aa: CASRPTGRETEAFF
d_gene: TRBD1
j_gene: TRBJ1-1
v_gene: TRBV19
abundance: NA

CDR3nt: TGTGCCAGTAGTATGTTACCCGACAGGGGGGGCTACAATGAGCAGTTCTTC
CDR3aa: CASSMLPDRGGYNEQFF
d_gene: TRBD1
j_gene: TRBJ2-1
v_gene: TRBV19
abundance: NA

CDR3nt: TGTGCCAGTTCCGGGGACAATATAGGGACTAGCGGGGGGAGCACAGATACGCAGTATTTT
CDR3aa: CASSGDNIGTSGGSTDTQYF
d_gene: TRBD2
j_gene: TRBJ2-3
v_gene: TRBV19
abundance: NA

CDR3nt: TGTGCCAGCAGCTTAGCGCAAACAGGGGGTTCGGGCACTGAAGCTTTCTTT
CDR3aa: CASSLAQTGGSGTEAFF
d_gene: TRBD1
j_gene: TRBJ1-1
v_gene: TRBV7-2
abundance: NA

CDR3nt: TGCGCCAGCAGCCCTGGGACTAGCGGTGCACTCGAGCAGTTCTTC
CDR3aa: CASSPGTSGALEQFF
d_gene: TRBD2
j_gene: TRBJ2-1
v_gene: TRBV5-1
abundance: NA

CDR3nt: TGTGCCAGCAGCTTCTCAGGGGTCGAAGCTTTCTTT
CDR3aa: CASSFSGVEAFF
d_gene: NA
j_gene: TRBJ1-1
v_gene: TRBV7-9
abundance: NA

CDR3nt: TGTGCCAGCAGTGGACAGGGGGCCTACGAGCAGTACTTC
CDR3aa: CASSGQGAYEQYF
d_gene: TRBD1
j_gene: TRBJ2-7
v_gene: TRBV27
abundance: NA

CDR3nt: TGTGCCAGCAGTGAAGCGGAAGGGGTGGGTGAAAAACTGTTTTTT
CDR3aa: CASSEAEGVGEKLFF
d_gene: NA
j_gene: TRBJ1-4
v_gene: TRBV2
abundance: few

CDR3nt: TGTGCCAGCAGCCAAGATCTAACGGGGGGAGCGCTTGTATACAATGAGCAGTTCTTC
CDR3aa: CASSQDLTGGALVYNEQFF
d_gene: TRBD2
j_gene: TRBJ2-1
v_gene: TRBV4-2
abundance: NA

CDR3nt: TGCGCCAGCAGCCAAGAAATTCCAGACAGGGCCGCAGCCAAAAACATTCAGTACTTC
CDR3aa: CASSQEIPDRAAAKNIQYF
d_gene: TRBD1
j_gene: TRBJ2-4
v_gene: TRBV4-3
abundance: NA

CDR3nt: TGTGCCAGCAGCCCTGGGACATTGGGGGACACAGATACGCAGTATTTT
CDR3aa: CASSPGTLGDTDTQYF
d_gene: NA
j_gene: TRBJ2-3
v_gene: TRBV5-6
abundance: NA

CDR3nt: TGCAGCGTTGAAGGTTGGACTAGCGGGGACTACGAGCAGTACTTC
CDR3aa: CSVEGWTSGDYEQYF
d_gene: TRBD2
j_gene: TRBJ2-7
v_gene: TRBV29-1
abundance: few

CDR3nt: TGTGCCAGCAGCCGGACAGGGGTTTTTGAAAAACTGTTTTTT
CDR3aa: CASSRTGVFEKLFF
d_gene: TRBD1
j_gene: TRBJ1-4
v_gene: TRBV11-2
abundance: NA

CDR3nt: TGTGCCAGCAGCCAGAGGCCCGGGGGGAATGCGAACACCGGGGAGCTGTTTTTT
CDR3aa: CASSQRPGGNANTGELFF
d_gene: TRBD2
j_gene: TRBJ2-2
v_gene: TRBV7-6
abundance: NA

CDR3nt: TGTGCCAGCAGTGTTGGGGCAGGGTACGAGCAGTACTTC
CDR3aa: CASSVGAGYEQYF
d_gene: NA
j_gene: TRBJ2-7
v_gene: TRBV6-4
abundance: NA

CDR3nt: TGTGCCAGTAGTATAGATGACAGCTCTGGAAACACCATATATTTT
CDR3aa: CASSIDDSSGNTIYF
d_gene: NA
j_gene: TRBJ1-3
v_gene: TRBV19
abundance: NA

CDR3nt: TGTGCCAGCAGCGTAGGTGGGGGACAAAATGAAAAACTGTTTTTT
CDR3aa: CASSVGGGQNEKLFF
d_gene: NA
j_gene: TRBJ1-4
v_gene: TRBV9
abundance: NA

CDR3nt: TGTGCCAGCAGAGCAGGGGGCGATAATTCACCCCTCCACTTT
CDR3aa: CASRAGGDNSPLHF
d_gene: TRBD1
j_gene: TRBJ1-6
v_gene: TRBV28
abundance: NA

CDR3nt: TGTGCCAGCAGCCTATCGACCCAACAAGCGGGAATGAACACTGAAGCTTTCTTT
CDR3aa: CASSLSTQQAGMNTEAFF
d_gene: NA
j_gene: TRBJ1-1
v_gene: TRBV6-2/TRBV6-3
abundance: NA

CDR3nt: TGTGCCAGCAGTTACTCGAGAGGGGGCTGGGGCTATGGCTACACCTTC
CDR3aa: CASSYSRGGWGYGYTF
d_gene: TRBD1
j_gene: TRBJ1-2
v_gene: TRBV6-5
abundance: NA

CDR3nt: TGTGCCAGCAGTGTGATAGAGACCTACAATGAGCAGTTCTTC
CDR3aa: CASSVIETYNEQFF
d_gene: NA
j_gene: TRBJ2-1
v_gene: TRBV2
abundance: NA

CDR3nt: TGTGCCAGTACCCCCCCGGGACAGTACAATGAGCAGTTCTTC
CDR3aa: CASTPPGQYNEQFF
d_gene: TRBD1
j_gene: TRBJ2-1
v_gene: TRBV19
abundance: NA

CDR3nt: TGTGCCACCAGTGATTTGCAACTAGCGGGGGGGCCAGATACGCAGTATTTT
CDR3aa: CATSDLQLAGGPDTQYF
d_gene: TRBD2
j_gene: TRBJ2-3
v_gene: TRBV24-1
abundance: NA

CDR3nt: TGTGCCACCGTAAGGCGGACAGAAAATAACTATGGCTACACCTTC
CDR3aa: CATVRRTENNYGYTF
d_gene: NA
j_gene: TRBJ1-2
v_gene: TRBV19
abundance: NA

CDR3nt: TGTGCCAGCAGCCCACGATACAGGGAGAGCACAGATACGCAGTATTTT
CDR3aa: CASSPRYRESTDTQYF
d_gene: NA
j_gene: TRBJ2-3
v_gene: TRBV7-8
abundance: NA

CDR3nt: TGTGCCAGCAGCTTAGTCCTGAACAATGCCGGGGAGCTGTTTTTT
CDR3aa: CASSLVLNNAGELFF
d_gene: NA
j_gene: TRBJ2-2
v_gene: TRBV7-2
abundance: once

CDR3nt: TGTGCCAGCAGCGGACAGGGGGCGCGGTATGCCTCACCCCTCCACTTT
CDR3aa: CASSGQGARYASPLHF
d_gene: TRBD1
j_gene: TRBJ1-6
v_gene: TRBV2
abundance: few

CDR3nt: TGTGCCAGCAGTTTGCGCGTCCCCGGACAGGCCCTAACCGCGCAGTACTTC
CDR3aa: CASSLRVPGQALTAQYF
d_gene: TRBD1
j_gene: TRBJ2-7
v_gene: TRBV27
abundance: NA

CDR3nt: TGCGCCAGCAGCCCAGCGCAGGGGGGAGCCTACGAGCAGTACTTC
CDR3aa: CASSPAQGGAYEQYF
d_gene: NA
j_gene: TRBJ2-7
v_gene: TRBV4-3
abundance: NA

CDR3nt: TGTGCCAGCAGGGAACAGGGTACTGGGGCCAACGTCCTGACTTTC
CDR3aa: CASREQGTGANVLTF
d_gene: NA
j_gene: TRBJ2-6
v_gene: TRBV7-9
abundance: NA

CDR3nt: TGTGCCAGCAGAAGTTGGGGGGATAATGAAAAACTGTTTTTT
CDR3aa: CASRSWGDNEKLFF
d_gene: NA
j_gene: TRBJ1-4
v_gene: TRBV7-2
abundance: NA

CDR3nt: TGTGCCAGCAGTCCAGAAGTGGACAGGATTTATCAGCCCCAGCATTTT
CDR3aa: CASSPEVDRIYQPQHF
d_gene: TRBD1
j_gene: TRBJ1-5
v_gene: TRBV2
abundance: NA

CDR3nt: TGTGCCAGTATTTCGGGAGGACAGGGGATCAATGAGCAGTTCTTC
CDR3aa: CASISGGQGINEQFF
d_gene: TRBD1
j_gene: TRBJ2-1
v_gene: TRBV19
abundance: NA